The 22 T cell receptor beta chains in this list originate from one sample, sequenced in a study of blood T cell repertoires in COVID-19 (TCRdb year 2020). The library was generated by the immunoSEQ multiplex PCR assay. TCRdb re-hosts the immuneACCESS table, in-frame sequences only. Its copies lack some clones; in the studies checked, an unresolved V gene accounts for under half of them, and the cause for the rest is not known. Here the sample has hundreds of thousands of clones; over 80% occur a single time. The ten most abundant clones make up less than 4.5% of the sample. What was sequenced was peripheral blood. The receptors shown here come from a woman aged 50 to 60 with active or convalescent COVID-19.

The chain carries TRBV4-2 and TRBJ2-1; 12 nucleotides match TRBD2. In germline, CDR1 is LGHNA, CDR2 YNFKEQ. With V trimmed by 6 bases and J by 6 bases, 9 bases remained unmatched. The CDR3 consists of 16 residues. The CDR3 protein is CASRPKGLAGPNEQFF. In nucleotides, the CDR3 is TGTGCCAGCAGACCCAAAGGACTAGCGGGACCCAATGAGCAGTTCTTC.

This clone was seen just once. The CDR3 here is CASSLARHNTEAFF. As DNA, the CDR3 is TGTGCCAGCAGCTTAGCGCGCCATAACACTGAAGCTTTCTTT. V is TRBV7-9 and J is TRBJ1-1; no firm D call. Trimming removed 0 bases at V and 2 bases at J, with 7 bases between. The CDR3 has 14 amino acids. Germline CDR1 reads SEHNR; CDR2 reads FQNEAQ (reference sequence).

This clone was detected a few times. The genes are TRBV18 and TRBJ1-1, with D possibly being TRBD1 (6 bases). This CDR3 has 15 amino acids. Trimming removed 3 bases from V and 3 bases from J, with 14 bases in between. CDR1 and CDR2 (germline): KGHSH, LQKENI. This chain's CDR3 is CASSPGTSTYTEAFF. The CDR3 bases are TGTGCCAGCTCACCCGGGACATCGACCTACACTGAAGCTTTCTTT.

The rearrangement uses TRBV28 and TRBJ1-5; D is possibly TRBD1 (5 bases). Trimming removed 0 bases from V and 7 bases from J, with 13 bases in between. The germline V gene encodes CDR1 MDHEN and CDR2 SYDVKM. The CDR3 is 15 amino acids. DNA of the CDR3: TGTGCCAGCAGTTTATGGGGCCAGGGCGACCAGCCCCAGCATTTT. Translated: CASSLWGQGDQPQHF.

This sequence joins TRBV7-9 and TRBJ1-3; weak D call: TRBD1 (5 bases). The CDR3 has 17 residues. Trimming left V 6 bases short and J 1 base short, with 19 bases between. Germline CDR1 is SEHNR and CDR2 is FQNEAQ (reference sequence). The CDR3 protein is CASSRVRGGYSGNTIYF. CDR3 coding DNA: TGTGCCAGCAGTAGGGTGCGCGGGGGGTATTCTGGAAACACCATATATTTT.

This chain links TRBV29-1 with TRBJ2-7; 8 nucleotides line up with TRBD1. V was clipped by 0 bases and J by 2 bases; unmatched bases: 0. Germline V gene lookup returns CDR1 SQVTM and CDR2 ANQGSEA. This CDR3 has 13 amino acids. Here the CDR3 DNA reads TGCAGCGTTGAAGAGACAGGGGCCTACGAGCAGTACTTC. Encoded protein: CSVEETGAYEQYF.

This clone has at least ten counts. Other DNA sequences in the same sample also yield this CDR3. The CDR3 coding sequence is TGCGCCAGCAGCTTAGGGGGACAGCCATATGGCTACACCTTC. It yields the protein CASSLGGQPYGYTF. V gene TRBV5-1 combines with J gene TRBJ1-2; 7 positions match TRBD1. From germline, CDR1 is SGHRS and CDR2 YFSETQ. The V and J ends lost 2 bases and 5 bases, in that order; junction bases with no gene match: 6. The CDR3 sequence is 14 residues long. The variable domain in full, with the rest retrieved from reference TRBV5-1 and TRBJ1-2, is KAGVTQTPRYLIKTRGQQVTLSCSPISGHRSVSWYQQTPGQGLQFLFEYFSETQRNKGNFPGRFSGRQFSNSRSEMNVSTLELGDSALYLCASSLGGQPYGYTFGSGTRLTVV.

The genes are TRBV12-3 or TRBV12-4 and TRBJ1-1; D unresolved. This CDR3 has 13 amino acids. Trimming stripped 8 bases from V and 3 bases from J, with 13 bases between. The CDR3 region has the DNA TGTGCCAGCGGTCCCGGGATGGACACTGAAGCTTTCTTT. This translates into CASGPGMDTEAFF.

The chain carries TRBV6-5 and TRBJ1-5, with D tentatively TRBD1 (6 bases). V was clipped by 4 bases and J by 8 bases, with 18 bases between them. CDR1 is MNHEY, CDR2 SVGAGI, per germline. The CDR3 contains 15 residues. The CDR3, as DNA: TGTGCCAGCAGTTCTGGTGGGGGGGCGCCGGAGCCCCAGCATTTT. Residues: CASSSGGGAPEPQHF.

The CDR3, as DNA: TGTGCCAGCAGTTACTCGGTGCTTACTAGCACAGATACGCAGTATTTT. Translation gives CASSYSVLTSTDTQYF. The chain links TRBV6-5 to TRBJ2-3; no clear D. The ends were cut back, 0 bases at V and 0 bases at J, with 10 bases in the middle. CDR3 length: 16 amino acids. Germline V gene sequence: CDR1 MNHEY, CDR2 SVGAGI.

V is TRBV15 and J is TRBJ1-3; the D is unclear. The ends were cut back, 0 bases at V and 4 bases at J, with 13 bases in the middle. This CDR3 has 16 residues. Germline CDR1 is LNHNV and CDR2 is YYDKDF (reference sequence). CDR3 region: CATSRDEVRSGNTIYF. CDR3 DNA sequence: TGTGCCACCAGCAGAGATGAGGTACGCTCCGGAAACACCATATATTTT.

The gene calls are TRBV7-8 and TRBJ2-7; the D is unclear. CDR3 length equals 15 residues. Germline CDR1 SGHVS, CDR2 FQNEAQ. With 4 bases removed from V and 0 bases from J, the gap between germline ends came to 13 bases. Here the CDR3 reads CASSSEPRSSYEQYF. In DNA, the CDR3 is TGTGCCAGCAGCTCCGAACCCCGGAGCTCCTACGAGCAGTACTTC.

This chain links TRBV9 with TRBJ1-5; 9 bases align to TRBD1. The CDR3 has 14 amino acids. Germline values: CDR1 SGDLS, CDR2 YYNGEE. J lost 9 bases, V lost 3 bases, and 7 bases had no gene match. The CDR3 DNA follows: TGTGCCAGCAGCGCCGGACAGGGGACACCGCCCCAGCATTTT. Its translation: CASSAGQGTPPQHF.

The gene calls are TRBV6-5 and TRBJ2-1, with 9 nucleotides matching TRBD2. Germline assignment: CDR1 MNHEY and CDR2 SVGAGI. The CDR3 length is 16 residues. The V gene end was trimmed by 4 bases and the J gene end by 9 bases; junction bases not matched to a gene: 13. DNA of the CDR3: TGTGCCAGCAGTTCATTCGCGGGAGGGCCGGTGGGTGAGCAGTTCTTC. It codes for CASSSFAGGPVGEQFF.

The chain recombines TRBV7-2 with TRBJ1-5, with D perhaps matching TRBD1 (6 bases). V lost 8 bases and J lost 3, with 8 bases in between. From germline, CDR1 is SGHTA and CDR2 FQGNSA. CDR3 length equals 12 residues. The CDR3 reads CASGQFNQPQHF. In nucleotides, the CDR3 is TGTGCCAGCGGACAGTTCAATCAGCCCCAGCATTTT. The full variable domain, in which reference TRBV7-2 and TRBJ1-5 provide the parts outside the CDR3, is GAGVSQSPSNKVTEKGKDVELRCDPISGHTALYWYRQSLGQGLEFLIYFQGNSAPDKSGLPSDRFSAERTGGSVSTLTIQRTQQEDSAVYLCASGQFNQPQHFGDGTRLSIL.

This clone showed up just once. The chain couples TRBV5-8 to TRBJ1-1, with 9 bases fitting TRBD1. CDR1 and CDR2 from the germline V gene are SGHTS and YDEGEE. This CDR3 spans 14 amino acids. J gave up 4 bases and V 6 bases, and 7 bases lay outside the gene matches. The CDR3 protein is CASNPGQGVTEAFF. For the CDR3, the DNA is TGTGCCAGCAACCCGGGACAGGGAGTCACTGAAGCTTTCTTT. Together with reference TRBV5-8 and TRBJ1-1, the CDR3 gives the full variable domain: EAGVTQSPTHLIKTRGQQATLRCSPISGHTSVYWYQQALGLGLQFLLWYDEGEERNRGNFPPRFSGRQFPNYSSELNVNALELEDSALYLCASNPGQGVTEAFFGQGTRLTVV.

CDR3 DNA sequence: TGTGCCAGCAGCGTAGGGCTAGCGGGAGCCAAAAACATTCAGTACTTC. Translating gives CASSVGLAGAKNIQYF. V and J are TRBV9 and TRBJ2-4, with 8 positions matching TRBD2. Germline values: CDR1 SGDLS, CDR2 YYNGEE. V shed 0 bases, J shed 0 bases, and the junction held 2 bases outside the gene matches. The CDR3 runs to 16 residues.

This sequence joins TRBV27 and TRBJ1-2; 8 bases agree with TRBD1. Germline CDR1 reads MNHEY; CDR2 reads SMNVEV (reference sequence). The CDR3 consists of 17 residues. Germline trimming cut 0 bases from V and 8 bases from J; bases unmatched to any gene: 14. The CDR3, as DNA: TGTGCCAGCAGTTTATCCCCAGGGTTGGGACAGGCGGCGGGCTACACCTTC. Translating gives CASSLSPGLGQAAGYTF.

The rearrangement joins TRBV6-4 to TRBJ2-3; unclear D gene. From germline, CDR1 is MRHNA and CDR2 SNTAGT. The V and J ends lost 2 bases and 2 bases respectively, with 11 bases between them. The CDR3 loop spans 15 amino acids. CDR3 in DNA: TGTGCCAGCAGTGACCTAGGAACGCCCACAGATACGCAGTATTTT. This encodes CASSDLGTPTDTQYF.

This chain links TRBV3-1 (or the pseudogene TRBV3-2) with TRBJ2-3; TRBD2 agrees at 12 bases. The V and J ends lost 5 bases and 2 bases, in that order; junction bases with no gene match: 5. Germline lookup yields CDR1 LGHDT and CDR2 YNNKEL (reference sequence). This CDR3 comprises 16 residues. CDR3 bases: TGTGCCAGCAGCTCGGGACTAGCGGGTTACACAGATACGCAGTATTTT. It encodes CASSSGLAGYTDTQYF.

The rearrangement links TRBV27 to TRBJ2-3, with TRBD2 matching over 7 bases. V trimming: 0 bases; J trimming: 1 base; junction bases outside the gene matches: 4. Germline V gene lookup returns CDR1 MNHEY and CDR2 SMNVEV (reference sequence). This CDR3 region has 16 residues. The CDR3 region is CASSLSTSGGTDTQYF. CDR3 bases: TGTGCCAGCAGTTTATCGACCAGCGGGGGCACAGATACGCAGTATTTT.

A few counts support this clone. V and J are TRBV4-1 and TRBJ2-3; D is possibly TRBD2 (6 bases). From germline, CDR1 is MGHRA and CDR2 YSYEKL. This CDR3 region has 14 residues. Trimming shortened V by 1 base and J by 7 bases, and 12 bases separated the two germline ends. CDR3 sequence: CASSQVGGENTQYF. The CDR3, as DNA: TGCGCCAGCAGCCAAGTCGGAGGGGAGAATACGCAGTATTTT.